These 4 T cell receptor beta chains came from one sample sequenced in a study of shared clonotypes between healthy human individuals. Naive CD8 populations comprised CD45RO-negative cells positively selected for CCR7, excluding terminally differentiated effector memory CD45RA+ cells. The protocol was immunoSEQ multiplex PCR, while the TCRdb copy is restricted to in-frame clones and leaves out a portion. The sample holds 700,000 to 950,000 clones, approximately 97% seen once. Sequences were obtained from naive CD8+ T cells sorted from blood. The source is a man aged 25-45 years in good health.

The chain links TRBV27 to TRBJ2-7; D is possibly TRBD2 (5 bases). CDR1 is MNHEY and CDR2 is SMNVEV in the germline V gene (reference sequence). This CDR3 comprises 14 residues. V was trimmed by 3 bases and J by 0 bases, leaving 9 bases between them. CDR3 in DNA: TGTGCCAGCAGTTTGACCACTAGCTCCTACGAGCAGTACTTC. Translation: CASSLTTSSYEQYF.

The chain recombines TRBV19 with TRBJ2-7; 9 bases fit TRBD1. The ends lost 1 base at V and 3 bases at J; junction bases unmatched: 7. The CDR3 is made up of 16 amino acids. CDR1 is LNHDA, CDR2 SQIVND, per germline (reference sequence). The CDR3, as DNA: TGTGCCAGTAGTATAGGCGACAGGGGGAACCGCTACGAGCAGTACTTC. This codes for CASSIGDRGNRYEQYF.

The chain uses TRBV2 and TRBJ1-1; perhaps TRBD1 as D (6 bases). The CDR3 covers 15 residues. In germline, CDR1 is SNHLY, CDR2 FYNNEI. Trimming stripped 7 bases from V and 4 bases from J, with 19 bases between. The CDR3 spells CASTLGAAVGTEAFF. In DNA, the CDR3 is TGTGCCAGCACCCTGGGGGCCGCCGTGGGCACTGAAGCTTTCTTT. Complete variable domain (other parts from reference TRBV2 and TRBJ1-1): EPEVTQTPSHQVTQMGQEVILRCVPISNHLYFYWYRQILGQKVEFLVSFYNNEISEKSEIFDDQFSVERPDGSNFTLKIRSTKLEDSAMYFCASTLGAAVGTEAFFGQGTRLTVV.

This chain links TRBV7-9 with TRBJ2-7, with 9 bases that match TRBD2. CDR1 SEHNR and CDR2 FQNEAQ come from the germline V gene (reference sequence). This CDR3 has 15 amino acids. Trimming removed 5 bases from V and 2 bases from J; junction bases left unmatched: 7. Written as DNA, the CDR3 is TGTGCCAGCAGCAAAACTAGCGGGTCTCCCTACGAGCAGTACTTC. It translates to CASSKTSGSPYEQYF. The entire variable domain, with the rest obtained from reference TRBV7-9 and TRBJ2-7, is as follows: DTGVSQNPRHKITKRGQNVTFRCDPISEHNRLYWYRQTLGQGPEFLTYFQNEAQLEKSRLLSDRFSAERPKGSFSTLEIQRTEQGDSAMYLCASSKTSGSPYEQYFGPGTRLTVT.